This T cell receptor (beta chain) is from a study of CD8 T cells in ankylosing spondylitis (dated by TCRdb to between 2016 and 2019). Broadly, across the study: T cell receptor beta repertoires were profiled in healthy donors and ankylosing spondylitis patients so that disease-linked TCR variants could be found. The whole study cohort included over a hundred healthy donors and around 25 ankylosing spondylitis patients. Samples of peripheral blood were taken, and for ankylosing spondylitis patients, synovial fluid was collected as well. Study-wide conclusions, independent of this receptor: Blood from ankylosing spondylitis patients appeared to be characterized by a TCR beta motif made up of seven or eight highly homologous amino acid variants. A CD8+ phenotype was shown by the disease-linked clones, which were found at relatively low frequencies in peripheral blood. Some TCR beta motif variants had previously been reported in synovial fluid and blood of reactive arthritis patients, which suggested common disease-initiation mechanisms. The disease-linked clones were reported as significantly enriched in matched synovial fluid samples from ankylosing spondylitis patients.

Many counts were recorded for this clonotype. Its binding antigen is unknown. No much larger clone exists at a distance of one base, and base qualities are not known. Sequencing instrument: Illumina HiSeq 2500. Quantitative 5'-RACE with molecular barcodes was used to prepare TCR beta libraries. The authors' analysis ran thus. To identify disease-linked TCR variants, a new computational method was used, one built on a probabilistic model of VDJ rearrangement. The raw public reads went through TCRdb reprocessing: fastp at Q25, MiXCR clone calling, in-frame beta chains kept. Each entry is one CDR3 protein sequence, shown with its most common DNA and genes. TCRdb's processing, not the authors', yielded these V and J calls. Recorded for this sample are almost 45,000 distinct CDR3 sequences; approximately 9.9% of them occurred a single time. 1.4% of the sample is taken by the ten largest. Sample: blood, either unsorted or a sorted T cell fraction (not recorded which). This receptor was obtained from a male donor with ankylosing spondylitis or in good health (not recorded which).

The sequence in DNA is TGTGCCAGCAGCGCATCCGGGACAACGTCCTACGAGCAGTACTTC. It encodes CASSASGTTSYEQYF. The receptor chain draws on TRBV12-3 or TRBV12-4 and TRBJ2-7; tentative D gene TRBD1, with 6 bases matching. Cut back by 6 bases and 1 base, the V and J ends lie 16 bases apart. From its cysteine to its phenylalanine, the CDR3 spans 15 amino acids. CDR3 DNA is the only sequence kept; it has 45 bases, read in frame from the first base.